These T cell receptor beta chains were read from a single sample in a study of T cell responses to AZD1222 COVID-19 vaccine. Generated by immunoSEQ multiplex PCR, the TCRdb table keeps only in-frame clones and is missing some. This table has 110,000 to 150,000 clones, about 93% appearing once. Sequenced material: peripheral blood, taken on day 0 of AZD1222 vaccination. These receptors were taken from an adult in good health. Each CDR3 is given with its conserved first and last residue. The D gene is left open where the match is weak. Only some rows state a clone size, as once, few, many or a class for expanded clones.

j_call: TRBJ2-7; clone_size: -; d_call: -; v_call: TRBV7-2; cdr3_nt: TGTGCCAGCAGCTTAATGGCAGGGGCCTACGAGCAGTACTTC; cdr3_aa: CASSLMAGAYEQYF
j_call: TRBJ2-3; clone_size: -; d_call: -; v_call: TRBV4-2; cdr3_nt: TGTGCCAGCAGCCAAGATCAGGGGGAGGGAGCAGATACGCAGTATTTT; cdr3_aa: CASSQDQGEGADTQYF
j_call: TRBJ1-2; clone_size: -; d_call: -; v_call: TRBV18; cdr3_nt: TGTGCCAGCTCACCACCGTCGGTGAGCTATGGCTACACCTTC; cdr3_aa: CASSPPSVSYGYTF
j_call: TRBJ1-6; clone_size: -; d_call: -; v_call: TRBV12-3/TRBV12-4; cdr3_nt: TGTGCCAGCAGTTTAGGACAGAATTCACCCCTCCACTTT; cdr3_aa: CASSLGQNSPLHF
j_call: TRBJ1-2; clone_size: -; d_call: -; v_call: TRBV12-3/TRBV12-4; cdr3_nt: TGTGCCAGCATGCCCACCGGGAGTGGCTACACCTTC; cdr3_aa: CASMPTGSGYTF
j_call: TRBJ2-1; clone_size: -; d_call: TRBD2; v_call: TRBV11-2; cdr3_nt: TGTGCCAGCAGCGGCGGGGGTAGCCTCGATGAGCAGTTCTTC; cdr3_aa: CASSGGGSLDEQFF
j_call: TRBJ1-1; clone_size: -; d_call: -; v_call: TRBV5-1; cdr3_nt: TGCGCCAGCAGCTTGGGAGCGAGCACTGAAGCTTTCTTT; cdr3_aa: CASSLGASTEAFF
j_call: TRBJ2-5; clone_size: -; d_call: -; v_call: TRBV18; cdr3_nt: TGTGCCAGCTCATTCTCATCTGCCGCGGCGGGGAGGGAGACCCAGTACTTC; cdr3_aa: CASSFSSAAAGRETQYF
j_call: TRBJ2-7; clone_size: -; d_call: TRBD2; v_call: TRBV29-1; cdr3_nt: TGCAGCGTTGCGGGACTAGCGGGGGCCTACGAGCAGTACTTC; cdr3_aa: CSVAGLAGAYEQYF
j_call: TRBJ2-7; clone_size: -; d_call: -; v_call: TRBV5-1; cdr3_nt: TGCGCCAGCAGCAGTACACAGAACTACGAGCAGTACTTC; cdr3_aa: CASSSTQNYEQYF
j_call: TRBJ2-1; clone_size: -; d_call: TRBD2; v_call: TRBV9; cdr3_nt: TGTGCCAGCAGCGTAACTAGCGTAAACTACAATGAGCAGTTCTTC; cdr3_aa: CASSVTSVNYNEQFF
j_call: TRBJ2-5; clone_size: few; d_call: -; v_call: TRBV20-1; cdr3_nt: TGCAGTGCTAGAGTTAGGGAGACCCAGTACTTC; cdr3_aa: CSARVRETQYF
j_call: TRBJ1-4; clone_size: -; d_call: TRBD1; v_call: TRBV29-1; cdr3_nt: TGCAGCGTGAACAGGGGGCCTGGTGAAAAACTGTTTTTT; cdr3_aa: CSVNRGPGEKLFF
j_call: TRBJ2-3; clone_size: -; d_call: -; v_call: TRBV27; cdr3_nt: TGTGCCAGCGGGATATATACGCAGTATTTT; cdr3_aa: CASGIYTQYF
j_call: TRBJ1-5; clone_size: -; d_call: -; v_call: TRBV19; cdr3_nt: TGTGCCAGTAGTACTCAGGGTAATCAGCCCCAGCATTTT; cdr3_aa: CASSTQGNQPQHF
j_call: TRBJ2-7; clone_size: -; d_call: TRBD1; v_call: TRBV30; cdr3_nt: TGTGCCTGGGGGACAGGGGCTATGTGGGAGCAGTACTTC; cdr3_aa: CAWGTGAMWEQYF
j_call: TRBJ2-3; clone_size: -; d_call: TRBD2; v_call: TRBV20-1; cdr3_nt: TGCAGTGCAAGTACTAGCGGGAGAACAGATACGCAGTATTTT; cdr3_aa: CSASTSGRTDTQYF
j_call: TRBJ1-2; clone_size: -; d_call: -; v_call: TRBV7-9; cdr3_nt: TGTGCCAGCAGCTCCGCGGGCTTGGGCTACACCTTC; cdr3_aa: CASSSAGLGYTF
j_call: TRBJ2-7; clone_size: -; d_call: -; v_call: TRBV12-3/TRBV12-4; cdr3_nt: TGTGCCAGCAGTTTTTGGGGGTCCTACGAGCAGTACTTC; cdr3_aa: CASSFWGSYEQYF
j_call: TRBJ2-7; clone_size: -; d_call: -; v_call: TRBV6-6; cdr3_nt: TGTGCCAGCAGCACCCAGGACTCCTACGAGCAGTACTTC; cdr3_aa: CASSTQDSYEQYF
j_call: TRBJ1-4; clone_size: -; d_call: -; v_call: TRBV15; cdr3_nt: TGTGCCACCAGCAGAGAGGGCGAAAAACTGTTTTTT; cdr3_aa: CATSREGEKLFF
j_call: TRBJ2-3; clone_size: -; d_call: TRBD1; v_call: TRBV27; cdr3_nt: TGTGCCAGCAGTCCCTCCCGAGGACAGGGGGCGCGTCTAGATACGCAGTATTTT; cdr3_aa: CASSPSRGQGARLDTQYF
j_call: TRBJ2-1; clone_size: once; d_call: -; v_call: TRBV7-8; cdr3_nt: TGTGCCAGCAGCTCCCAGGGGGGGGGCAATGAGCAGTTCTTC; cdr3_aa: CASSSQGGGNEQFF
j_call: TRBJ2-7; clone_size: -; d_call: -; v_call: TRBV20-1; cdr3_nt: TGCAGTGCTAGTATACAGGACCTCCCTAGGGAGCAGTACTTC; cdr3_aa: CSASIQDLPREQYF
j_call: TRBJ1-5; clone_size: -; d_call: -; v_call: TRBV19; cdr3_nt: TGTGCCAGTAGTATAGATGCCTCCAGGCAGCCCCAGCATTTT; cdr3_aa: CASSIDASRQPQHF
j_call: TRBJ2-2; clone_size: -; d_call: -; v_call: TRBV3-1/TRBV3-2; cdr3_nt: TGTGCCAGCAGCCCCGGACTCGACGGGGAGCTGTTTTTT; cdr3_aa: CASSPGLDGELFF
j_call: TRBJ2-3; clone_size: -; d_call: -; v_call: TRBV7-8; cdr3_nt: TGTGCCAGCAGCCCCCATCCGGGACCTACCACAGATACGCAGTATTTT; cdr3_aa: CASSPHPGPTTDTQYF
j_call: TRBJ2-7; clone_size: few; d_call: -; v_call: TRBV3-1/TRBV3-2; cdr3_nt: TGTGCCAGCAGCCCAACCCGGGGGAACTCCTACGAGCAGTACTTC; cdr3_aa: CASSPTRGNSYEQYF
j_call: TRBJ1-1; clone_size: -; d_call: -; v_call: TRBV3-1/TRBV3-2; cdr3_nt: TGTGCCAGCAGCCAAGATGTGACGGGACGAGCTTTCTTT; cdr3_aa: CASSQDVTGRAFF
j_call: TRBJ2-3; clone_size: -; d_call: TRBD1; v_call: TRBV5-8; cdr3_nt: TGTGCCAGCAGCTCCAGGGGGGATACGCAGTATTTT; cdr3_aa: CASSSRGDTQYF
j_call: TRBJ1-5; clone_size: -; d_call: -; v_call: TRBV19; cdr3_nt: TGTGCCAGTAGTATCCCGATGAGTCGTCAGCCCCAGCATTTT; cdr3_aa: CASSIPMSRQPQHF
j_call: TRBJ1-1; clone_size: -; d_call: TRBD1; v_call: TRBV5-8; cdr3_nt: TGTGCCAGCAGCTTGGTTACAGGGGTAATGAACACTGAAGCTTTCTTT; cdr3_aa: CASSLVTGVMNTEAFF
j_call: TRBJ2-1; clone_size: -; d_call: -; v_call: TRBV10-3; cdr3_nt: TGTGCCATCAGTGAGTCGCTTCCCTGGGGGATCAGCTCCTACAATGAGCAGTTCTTC; cdr3_aa: CAISESLPWGISSYNEQFF
j_call: TRBJ2-7; clone_size: -; d_call: -; v_call: TRBV28; cdr3_nt: TGTGCCAGCAGTGGGACGCAGGTCGGGTTTAGCTACGAGCAGTACTTC; cdr3_aa: CASSGTQVGFSYEQYF
j_call: TRBJ1-5; clone_size: -; d_call: -; v_call: TRBV7-2; cdr3_nt: TGTGCCAGCAGCTTAGCAGGTGGGGGGAATCAGCCCCAGCATTTT; cdr3_aa: CASSLAGGGNQPQHF
j_call: TRBJ2-7; clone_size: -; d_call: -; v_call: TRBV11-3; cdr3_nt: TGTGCCAGCAGCTACGAACAGGGAGCATCCTACGAGCAGTACTTC; cdr3_aa: CASSYEQGASYEQYF
j_call: TRBJ2-6; clone_size: -; d_call: -; v_call: TRBV19; cdr3_nt: TGTGCCAGTAGTCCTGGACAGCCTGGGGCCAACGTCCTGACTTTC; cdr3_aa: CASSPGQPGANVLTF
j_call: TRBJ1-2; clone_size: -; d_call: -; v_call: TRBV7-2; cdr3_nt: TGTGCCAGCAGCTTACTTTGGGCCCGAGGAGGCTACACCTTC; cdr3_aa: CASSLLWARGGYTF
j_call: TRBJ1-5; clone_size: -; d_call: -; v_call: TRBV28; cdr3_nt: TGTGCCAGCACCGGGGATTATAGCAATCAGCCCCAGCATTTT; cdr3_aa: CASTGDYSNQPQHF
j_call: TRBJ1-2; clone_size: -; d_call: TRBD1; v_call: TRBV9; cdr3_nt: TGTGCCAGCAGCGAAATCACAGGGGGCGGAGGACGTGGCTACACCTTC; cdr3_aa: CASSEITGGGGRGYTF
j_call: TRBJ1-3; clone_size: -; d_call: -; v_call: TRBV9; cdr3_nt: TGTGCCAGCAGCGCACCCGAAGGGACCTCGGAGTCTGGAAACACCATATATTTT; cdr3_aa: CASSAPEGTSESGNTIYF
j_call: TRBJ2-1; clone_size: -; d_call: -; v_call: TRBV6-5; cdr3_nt: TGTGCCAGCAGGATCGAGTCGGACAATGAGCAGTTCTTC; cdr3_aa: CASRIESDNEQFF
j_call: TRBJ1-2; clone_size: once; d_call: TRBD1; v_call: TRBV3-1/TRBV3-2; cdr3_nt: TGTGCCAGCAGCCAAGATCGTCGGACAGGCCCTATTTATGGCTACACCTTC; cdr3_aa: CASSQDRRTGPIYGYTF
j_call: TRBJ1-1; clone_size: -; d_call: -; v_call: TRBV9; cdr3_nt: TGTGCCAGCAGCCCATTCTATGGCTCTGAAGCTTTCTTT; cdr3_aa: CASSPFYGSEAFF
j_call: TRBJ1-1; clone_size: -; d_call: -; v_call: TRBV6-5; cdr3_nt: TGTGCCAGCAGTTACGGAGGTTGGGACACTGAAGCTTTCTTT; cdr3_aa: CASSYGGWDTEAFF
j_call: TRBJ2-3; clone_size: few; d_call: -; v_call: TRBV30; cdr3_nt: TGTGCCTGGAGTGTACTTCTTTTCACAGATACGCAGTATTTT; cdr3_aa: CAWSVLLFTDTQYF
j_call: TRBJ1-1; clone_size: -; d_call: -; v_call: TRBV12-3/TRBV12-4; cdr3_nt: TGTGCCAGCAGAAGAAGTATCTCTGAAGCTTTCTTT; cdr3_aa: CASRRSISEAFF
j_call: TRBJ2-5; clone_size: -; d_call: -; v_call: TRBV7-8; cdr3_nt: TGTGCCAGCAGCTCCTACAAAGAGACCCAGTACTTC; cdr3_aa: CASSSYKETQYF
j_call: TRBJ1-4; clone_size: -; d_call: -; v_call: TRBV6-1; cdr3_nt: TGTGCCAGCAGTGATTTAGGGAATAGGGCTAATGAAAAACTGTTTTTT; cdr3_aa: CASSDLGNRANEKLFF